This TCR beta chain was recovered during a study of OX40 agonist ivuxolimab in advanced cancers. As regards this clone: Its antigen remains unidentified. The sample has other DNA sequences that encode this CDR3 too.

The repertoire was sequenced with immunoSEQ multiplex PCR; TCRdb's copy has only in-frame clones and lacks some. The sample lists 37,000 or so clones, roughly nine tenths seen once, with 2.4% in the top ten. General study points: Within 6 weeks, CD4+ and CD8+ blood T cells expanded clonally at 0.1 to 3.0 mg/kg. Normalized expansion of T-cell clones was also low for some nonresponders.

Any history of autoimmune disease or systemic immunosuppression disqualified patients. Germline V gene lookup returns CDR1 MNHEY and CDR2 SVGAGI. The J segment lost 4 bases and the V segment lost 6 bases, leaving 4 bases of the junction unmatched. CDR3 length: 14 amino acids. This sequence joins TRBV6-5 and TRBJ2-3; 10 nucleotides agree with TRBD2. Sequenced material: CD4+ or CD8+ T cells sorted from blood, taken in a trial of the OX40 agonist ivuxolimab. The sequence came from an adult with an advanced solid tumor such as melanoma, head and neck, liver or kidney cancer. The CDR3 region is CASSPGLAADTQYF. CDR3 nucleotides: TGTGCCAGCAGCCCAGGACTAGCGGCAGATACGCAGTATTTT.